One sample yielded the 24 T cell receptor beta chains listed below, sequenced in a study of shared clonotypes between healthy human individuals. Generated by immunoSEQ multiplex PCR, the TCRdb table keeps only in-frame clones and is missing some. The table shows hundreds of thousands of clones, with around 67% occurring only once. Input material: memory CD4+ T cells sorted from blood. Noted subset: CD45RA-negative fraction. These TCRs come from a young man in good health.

The CDR3 region has the DNA TGTGCCAGCAGCTTAGACGCACAGGCCCGCATCCTCGAGCAGTACTTC. It yields the protein CASSLDAQARILEQYF. This rearrangement joins TRBV7-8 to TRBJ2-7, with D possibly TRBD1 on 5 matching bases. The germline V and J ends were trimmed by 1 base and 6 bases, with 19 bases remaining between them. The germline gives CDR1 SGHVS, CDR2 FQNEAQ. CDR3 length: 16 residues.

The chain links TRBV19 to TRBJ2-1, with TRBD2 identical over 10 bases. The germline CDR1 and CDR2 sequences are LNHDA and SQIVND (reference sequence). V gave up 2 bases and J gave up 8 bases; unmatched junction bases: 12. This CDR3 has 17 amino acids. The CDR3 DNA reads TGTGCCAGTAGTATAAACGGGCCTAGCGGGAGAATCGATGAGCAGTTCTTC. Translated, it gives CASSINGPSGRIDEQFF.

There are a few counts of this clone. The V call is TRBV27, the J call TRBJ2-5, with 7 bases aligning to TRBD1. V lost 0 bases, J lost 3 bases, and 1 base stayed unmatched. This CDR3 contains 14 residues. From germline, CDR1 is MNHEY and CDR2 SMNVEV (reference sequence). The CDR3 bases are TGTGCCAGCAGTTTATCGGGACAGAAAGAGACCCAGTACTTC. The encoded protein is CASSLSGQKETQYF.

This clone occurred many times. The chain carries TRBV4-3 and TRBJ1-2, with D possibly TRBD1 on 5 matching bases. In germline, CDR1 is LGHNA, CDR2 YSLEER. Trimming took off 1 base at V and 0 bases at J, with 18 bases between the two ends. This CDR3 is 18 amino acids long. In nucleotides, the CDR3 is TGCGCCAGCAGCCAAGGGGTTAACTACAGGACCTCTAACTATGGCTACACCTTC. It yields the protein CASSQGVNYRTSNYGYTF.

This CDR3 reads CASSLYNSLGEQYF. CDR3 nucleotides: TGTGCCAGCAGTTTATATAACAGTCTAGGGGAGCAGTACTTC. V usage is TRBV27 and J usage is TRBJ2-7; D ambiguous. CDR1 and CDR2 (germline): MNHEY, SMNVEV (reference sequence). The CDR3 is 14 amino acids. Between the trimmed V and J ends, which lost 1 base and 7 bases, there was a span of 14 bases.

In DNA form, the CDR3 reads TGTGCCAGCAGCTTGGACAGGGGTATTTTCACCGGGGAGCTGTTTTTT. Translated: CASSLDRGIFTGELFF. The genes are TRBV5-4 and TRBJ2-2; 7 bases are a match to TRBD1. This CDR3 spans 16 amino acids. Germline V gene data show CDR1 as SGHNT and CDR2 as YYREEE (reference sequence). V lost 0 bases, J lost 4 bases, and 6 bases stayed unmatched.

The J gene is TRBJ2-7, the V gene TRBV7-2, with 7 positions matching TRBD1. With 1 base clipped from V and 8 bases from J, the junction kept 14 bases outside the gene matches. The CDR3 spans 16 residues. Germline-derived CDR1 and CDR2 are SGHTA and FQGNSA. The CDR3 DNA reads TGTGCCAGCAGCTTAGTCCCCCCGGGACAGAGGCTTAAGCAGTACTTC. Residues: CASSLVPPGQRLKQYF. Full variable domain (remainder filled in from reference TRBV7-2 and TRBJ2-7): GAGVSQSPSNKVTEKGKDVELRCDPISGHTALYWYRQSLGQGLEFLIYFQGNSAPDKSGLPSDRFSAERTGGSVSTLTIQRTQQEDSAVYLCASSLVPPGQRLKQYFGPGTRLTVT.

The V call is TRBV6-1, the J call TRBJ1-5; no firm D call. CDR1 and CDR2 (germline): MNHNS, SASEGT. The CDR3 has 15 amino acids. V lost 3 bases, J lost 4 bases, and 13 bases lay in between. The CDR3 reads CASSDGPGLNQPQHF. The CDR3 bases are TGTGCCAGCAGTGACGGGCCGGGGTTAAATCAGCCCCAGCATTTT.

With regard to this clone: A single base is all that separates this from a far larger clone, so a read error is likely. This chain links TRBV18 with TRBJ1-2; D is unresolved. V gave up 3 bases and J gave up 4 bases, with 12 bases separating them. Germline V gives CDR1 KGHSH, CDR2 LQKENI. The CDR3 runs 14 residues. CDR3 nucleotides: TGTGCCAGCTCACCCGGCACATCAGGCTATGGCTACACCTTC. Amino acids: CASSPGTSGYGYTF.

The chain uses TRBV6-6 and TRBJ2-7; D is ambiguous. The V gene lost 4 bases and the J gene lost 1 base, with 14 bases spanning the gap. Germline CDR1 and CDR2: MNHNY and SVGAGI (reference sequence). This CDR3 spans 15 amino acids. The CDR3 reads CASSSRTRNSYEQYF. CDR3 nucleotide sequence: TGTGCCAGCAGTTCACGCACGCGAAATTCCTACGAGCAGTACTTC.

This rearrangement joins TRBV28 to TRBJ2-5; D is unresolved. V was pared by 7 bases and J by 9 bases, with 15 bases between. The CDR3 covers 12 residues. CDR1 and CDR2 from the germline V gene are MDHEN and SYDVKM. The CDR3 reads CASMGNPEPQYF. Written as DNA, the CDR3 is TGTGCCAGCATGGGGAACCCGGAGCCCCAGTACTTC.

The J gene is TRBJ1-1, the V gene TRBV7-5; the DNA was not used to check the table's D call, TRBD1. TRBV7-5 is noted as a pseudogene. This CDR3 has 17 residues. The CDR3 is CVRSLTGTGEGSAEAFF. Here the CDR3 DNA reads TGTGTCAGAAGCTTGACCGGGACAGGGGAGGGCTCCGCTGAAGCTTTCTTT.

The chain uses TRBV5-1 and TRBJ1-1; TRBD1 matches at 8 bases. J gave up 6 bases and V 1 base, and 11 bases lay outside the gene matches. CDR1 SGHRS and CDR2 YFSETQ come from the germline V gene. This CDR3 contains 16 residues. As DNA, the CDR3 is TGCGCCAGCAGCTTGATCCCAACAGGGGGTTCTGCTGAAGCTTTCTTT. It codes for CASSLIPTGGSAEAFF.

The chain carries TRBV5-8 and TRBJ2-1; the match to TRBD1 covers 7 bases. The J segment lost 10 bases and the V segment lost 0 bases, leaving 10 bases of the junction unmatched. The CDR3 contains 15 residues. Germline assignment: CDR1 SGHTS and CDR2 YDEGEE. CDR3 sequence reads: CASSLAPTGLGEQFF. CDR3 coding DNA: TGTGCCAGCAGCTTGGCCCCGACAGGGTTAGGAGAGCAGTTCTTC.

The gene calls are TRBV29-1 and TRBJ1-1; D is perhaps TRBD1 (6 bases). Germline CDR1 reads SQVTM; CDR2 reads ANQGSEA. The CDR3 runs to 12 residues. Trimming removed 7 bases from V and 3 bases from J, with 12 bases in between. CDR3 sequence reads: CSGSQGYTEAFF. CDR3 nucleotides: TGCAGCGGTTCACAGGGTTACACTGAAGCTTTCTTT.

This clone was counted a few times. The DNA of the CDR3 is TGTGCCAGCAGCTTGGCCGGGGGACAGGGAGGTGGCTACACCTTC. Translated: CASSLAGGQGGGYTF. J is TRBJ1-2 and V is TRBV5-6; TRBD1 matches 9 bases. The V segment lost 0 bases and the J segment 7 bases; nucleotides outside the gene matches: 7. CDR1 and CDR2 from the germline V gene are SGHDT and YYEEEE. The CDR3 loop spans 15 amino acids. Supplemented by reference TRBV5-6 and TRBJ1-2, the full variable domain reads DAGVTQSPTHLIKTRGQQVTLRCSPKSGHDTVSWYQQALGQGPQFIFQYYEEEERQRGNFPDRFSGHQFPNYSSELNVNALLLGDSALYLCASSLAGGQGGGYTFGSGTRLTVV.

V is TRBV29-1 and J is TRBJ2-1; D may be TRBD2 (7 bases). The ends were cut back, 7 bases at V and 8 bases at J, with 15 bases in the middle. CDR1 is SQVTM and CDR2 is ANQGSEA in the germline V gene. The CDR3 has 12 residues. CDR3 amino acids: CSGVPGGDEQFF. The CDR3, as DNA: TGCAGCGGGGTTCCGGGGGGCGATGAGCAGTTCTTC.

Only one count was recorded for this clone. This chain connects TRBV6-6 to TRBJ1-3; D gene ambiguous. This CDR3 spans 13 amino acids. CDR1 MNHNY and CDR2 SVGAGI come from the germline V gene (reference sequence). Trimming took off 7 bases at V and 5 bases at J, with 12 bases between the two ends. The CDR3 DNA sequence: TGTGCCAGCACCGGGGTAGGAAGAAACACCATATATTTT. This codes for CASTGVGRNTIYF.

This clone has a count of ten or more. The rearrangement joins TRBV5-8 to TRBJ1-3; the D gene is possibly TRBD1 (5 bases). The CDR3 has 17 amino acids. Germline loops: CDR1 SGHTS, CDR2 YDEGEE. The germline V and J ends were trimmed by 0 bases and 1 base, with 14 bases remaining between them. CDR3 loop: CASSLAAPGPSGNTIYF. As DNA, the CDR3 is TGTGCCAGCAGCTTGGCCGCACCAGGGCCGTCTGGAAACACCATATATTTT.

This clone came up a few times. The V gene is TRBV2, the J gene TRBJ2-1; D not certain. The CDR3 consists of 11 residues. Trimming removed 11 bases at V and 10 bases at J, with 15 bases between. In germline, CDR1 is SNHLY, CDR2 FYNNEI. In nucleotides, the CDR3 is TGTGCCGGATCGACAAGAGAGGAGCAGTTCTTC. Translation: CAGSTREEQFF.

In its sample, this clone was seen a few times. The CDR3 region has the DNA TGTGCCAGCAGCGCCGGCGGGTATACGCAGTATTTT. The encoded protein is CASSAGGYTQYF. This chain uses TRBV6-5 with TRBJ2-3; D possibly corresponds to TRBD2 (5 bases). V was trimmed by 6 bases and J by 7 bases, leaving 11 bases between them. Germline V lookup: CDR1 MNHEY, CDR2 SVGAGI. The CDR3 totals 12 residues.

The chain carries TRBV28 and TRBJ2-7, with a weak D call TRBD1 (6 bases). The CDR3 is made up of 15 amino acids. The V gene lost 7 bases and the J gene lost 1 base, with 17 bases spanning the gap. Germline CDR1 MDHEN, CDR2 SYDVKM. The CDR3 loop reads CASKELGDTSYEQYF. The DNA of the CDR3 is TGTGCCAGCAAAGAATTAGGGGACACTTCCTACGAGCAGTACTTC.

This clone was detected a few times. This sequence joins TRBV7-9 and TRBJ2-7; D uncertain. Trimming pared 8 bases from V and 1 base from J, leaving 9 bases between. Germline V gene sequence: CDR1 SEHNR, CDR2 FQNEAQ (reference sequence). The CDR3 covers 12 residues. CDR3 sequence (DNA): TGTGCCAGCGCACGCGGATCCTACGAGCAGTACTTC. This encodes CASARGSYEQYF.

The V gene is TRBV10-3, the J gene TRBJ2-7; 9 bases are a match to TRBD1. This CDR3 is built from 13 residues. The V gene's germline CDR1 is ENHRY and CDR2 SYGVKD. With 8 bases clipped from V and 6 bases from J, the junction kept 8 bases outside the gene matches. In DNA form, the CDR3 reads TGTGCCATCGGGACAGGGATCTCTCGCGAGCAGTACTTC. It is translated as CAIGTGISREQYF.